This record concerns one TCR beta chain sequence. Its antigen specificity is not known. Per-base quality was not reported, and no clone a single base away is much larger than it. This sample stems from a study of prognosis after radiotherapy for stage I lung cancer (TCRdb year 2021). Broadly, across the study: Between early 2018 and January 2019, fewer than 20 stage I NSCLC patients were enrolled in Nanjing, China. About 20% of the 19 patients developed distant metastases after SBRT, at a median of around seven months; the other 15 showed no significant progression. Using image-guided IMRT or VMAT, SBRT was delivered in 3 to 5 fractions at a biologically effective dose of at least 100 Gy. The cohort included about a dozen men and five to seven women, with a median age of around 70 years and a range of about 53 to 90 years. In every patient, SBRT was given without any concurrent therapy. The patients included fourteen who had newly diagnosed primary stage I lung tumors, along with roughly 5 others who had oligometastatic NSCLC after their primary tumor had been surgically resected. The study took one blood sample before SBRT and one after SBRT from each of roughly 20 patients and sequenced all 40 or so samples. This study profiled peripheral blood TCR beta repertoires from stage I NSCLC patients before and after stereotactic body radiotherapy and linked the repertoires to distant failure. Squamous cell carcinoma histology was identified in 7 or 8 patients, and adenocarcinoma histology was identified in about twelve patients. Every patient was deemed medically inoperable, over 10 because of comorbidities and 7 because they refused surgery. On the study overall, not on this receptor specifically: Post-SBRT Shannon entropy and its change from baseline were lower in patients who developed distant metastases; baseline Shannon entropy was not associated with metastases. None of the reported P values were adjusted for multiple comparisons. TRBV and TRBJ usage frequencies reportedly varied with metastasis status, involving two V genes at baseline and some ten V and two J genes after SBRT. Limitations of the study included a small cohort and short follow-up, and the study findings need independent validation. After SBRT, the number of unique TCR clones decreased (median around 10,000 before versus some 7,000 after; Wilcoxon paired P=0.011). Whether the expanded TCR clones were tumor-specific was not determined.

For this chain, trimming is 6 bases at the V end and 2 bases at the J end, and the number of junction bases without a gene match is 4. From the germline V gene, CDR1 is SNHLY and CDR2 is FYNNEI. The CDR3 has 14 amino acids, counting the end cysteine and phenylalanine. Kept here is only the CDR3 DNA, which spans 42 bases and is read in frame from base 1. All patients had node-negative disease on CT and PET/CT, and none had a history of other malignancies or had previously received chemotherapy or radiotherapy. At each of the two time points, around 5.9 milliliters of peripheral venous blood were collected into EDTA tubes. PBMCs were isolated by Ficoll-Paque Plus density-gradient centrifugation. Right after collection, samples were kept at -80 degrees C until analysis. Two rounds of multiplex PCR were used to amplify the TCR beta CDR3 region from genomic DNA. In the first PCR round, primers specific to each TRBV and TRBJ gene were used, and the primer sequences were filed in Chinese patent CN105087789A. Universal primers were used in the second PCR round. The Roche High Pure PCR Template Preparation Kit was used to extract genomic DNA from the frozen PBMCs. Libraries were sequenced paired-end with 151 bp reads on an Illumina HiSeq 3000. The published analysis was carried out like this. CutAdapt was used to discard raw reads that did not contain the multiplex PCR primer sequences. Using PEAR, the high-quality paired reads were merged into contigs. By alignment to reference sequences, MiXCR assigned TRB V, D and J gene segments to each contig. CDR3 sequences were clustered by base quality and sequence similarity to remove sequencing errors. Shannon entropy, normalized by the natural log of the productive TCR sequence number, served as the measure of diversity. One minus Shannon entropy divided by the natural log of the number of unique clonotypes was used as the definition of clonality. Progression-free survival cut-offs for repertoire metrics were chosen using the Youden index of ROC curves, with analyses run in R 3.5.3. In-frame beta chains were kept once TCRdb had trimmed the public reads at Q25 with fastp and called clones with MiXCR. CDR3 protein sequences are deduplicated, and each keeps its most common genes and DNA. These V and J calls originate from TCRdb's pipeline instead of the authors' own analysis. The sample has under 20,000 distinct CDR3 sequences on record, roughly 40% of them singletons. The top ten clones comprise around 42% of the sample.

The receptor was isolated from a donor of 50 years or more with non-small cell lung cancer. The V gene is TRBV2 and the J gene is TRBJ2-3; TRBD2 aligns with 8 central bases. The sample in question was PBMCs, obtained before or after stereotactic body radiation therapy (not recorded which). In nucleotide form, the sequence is TGTGCCAGCAGATTCGGGGGGGTCACAGATACGCAGTATTTT. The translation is CASRFGGVTDTQYF.